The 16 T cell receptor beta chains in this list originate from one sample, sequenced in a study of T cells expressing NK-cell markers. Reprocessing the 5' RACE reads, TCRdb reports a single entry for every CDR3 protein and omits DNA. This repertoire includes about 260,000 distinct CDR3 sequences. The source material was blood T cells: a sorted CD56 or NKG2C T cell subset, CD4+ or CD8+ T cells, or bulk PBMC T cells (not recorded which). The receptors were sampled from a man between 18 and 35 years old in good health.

The CDR3 is CASSPSRETTNEKLFF. The chain recombines TRBV7-2 with TRBJ1-4; lacking DNA, the TRBD1 call made by TCRdb goes unchecked. CDR3 length: 16 amino acids. Per germline, CDR1 SGHTA and CDR2 FQGNSA.

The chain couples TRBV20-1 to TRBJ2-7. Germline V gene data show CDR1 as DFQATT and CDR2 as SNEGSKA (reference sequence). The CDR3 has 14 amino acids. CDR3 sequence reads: CSARRTSGKYEQYF.

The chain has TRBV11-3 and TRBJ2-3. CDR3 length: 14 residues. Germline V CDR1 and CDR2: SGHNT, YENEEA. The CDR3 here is CASSLASARDTQYF. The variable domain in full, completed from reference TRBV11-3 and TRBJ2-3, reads EAGVVQSPRYKIIEKKQPVAFWCNPISGHNTLYWYLQNLGQGPELLIRYENEEAVDDSQLPKDRFSAERLKGVDSTLKIQPAELGDSAVYLCASSLASARDTQYFGPGTRLTVL.

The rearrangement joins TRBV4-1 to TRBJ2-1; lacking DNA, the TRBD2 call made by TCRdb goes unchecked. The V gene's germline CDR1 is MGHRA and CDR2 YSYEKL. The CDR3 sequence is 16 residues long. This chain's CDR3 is CASSQLAASRPNEQFF.

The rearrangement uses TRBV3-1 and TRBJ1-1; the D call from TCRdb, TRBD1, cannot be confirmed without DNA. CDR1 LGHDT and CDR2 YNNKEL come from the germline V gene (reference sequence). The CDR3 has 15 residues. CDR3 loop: CASSQGRGPSTEAFF. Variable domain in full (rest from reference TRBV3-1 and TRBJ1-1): DTAVSQTPKYLVTQMGNDKSIKCEQNLGHDTMYWYKQDSKKFLKIMFSYNNKELIINETVPNRFSPKSPDKAHLNLHINSLELGDSAVYFCASSQGRGPSTEAFFGQGTRLTVV.

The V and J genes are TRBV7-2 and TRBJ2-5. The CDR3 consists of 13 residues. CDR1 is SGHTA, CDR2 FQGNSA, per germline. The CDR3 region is CASSFTKQETQYF.

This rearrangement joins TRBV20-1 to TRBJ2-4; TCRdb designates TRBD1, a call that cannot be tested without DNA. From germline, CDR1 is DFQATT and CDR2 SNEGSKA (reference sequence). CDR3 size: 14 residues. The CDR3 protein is CSAWDSSAKNIQYF.

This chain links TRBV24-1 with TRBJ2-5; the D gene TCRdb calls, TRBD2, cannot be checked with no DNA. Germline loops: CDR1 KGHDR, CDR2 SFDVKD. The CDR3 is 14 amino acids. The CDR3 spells CATRPSGSQETQYF.

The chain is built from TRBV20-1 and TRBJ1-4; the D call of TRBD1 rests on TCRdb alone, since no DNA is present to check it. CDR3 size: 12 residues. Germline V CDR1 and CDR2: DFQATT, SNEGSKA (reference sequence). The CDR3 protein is CSAPQAGEKLFF.

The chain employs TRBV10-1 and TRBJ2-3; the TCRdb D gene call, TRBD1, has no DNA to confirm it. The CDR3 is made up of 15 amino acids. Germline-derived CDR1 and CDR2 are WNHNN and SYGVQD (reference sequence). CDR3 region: CASTTGQTNPDTQYF.

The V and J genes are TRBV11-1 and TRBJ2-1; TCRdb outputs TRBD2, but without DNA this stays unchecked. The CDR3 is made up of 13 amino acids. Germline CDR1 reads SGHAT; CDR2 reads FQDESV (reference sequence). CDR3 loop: CASSPRLNGEQFF.

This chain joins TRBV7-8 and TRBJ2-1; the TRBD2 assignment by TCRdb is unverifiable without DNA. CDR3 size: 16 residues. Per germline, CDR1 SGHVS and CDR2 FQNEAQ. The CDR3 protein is CASSPSGGLGRGEQFF. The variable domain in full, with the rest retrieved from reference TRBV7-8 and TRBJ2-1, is GAGVSQSPRYKVAKRGQDVALRCDPISGHVSLFWYQQALGQGPEFLTYFQNEAQLDKSGLPSDRFFAERPEGSVSTLKIQRTQQEDSAVYLCASSPSGGLGRGEQFFGPGTRLTVL.

The CDR3 loop reads CASSRADSNYGYTF. The chain carries TRBV12-3 or TRBV12-4 and TRBJ1-2; TCRdb's D call, TRBD1, is unchecked because there is no DNA. The CDR3 contains 14 residues.

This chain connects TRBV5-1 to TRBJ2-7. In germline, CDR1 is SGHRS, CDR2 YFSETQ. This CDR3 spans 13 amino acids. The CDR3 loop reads CASSSEWGGEQYF.

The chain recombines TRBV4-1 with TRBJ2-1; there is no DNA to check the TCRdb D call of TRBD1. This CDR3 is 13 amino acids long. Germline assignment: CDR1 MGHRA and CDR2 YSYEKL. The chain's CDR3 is CASSRIGYDEQFF.

The CDR3 loop reads CASSTPRVPQGRETQYF. This chain links TRBV12-3 or TRBV12-4 with TRBJ2-5; no DNA is available, so the TRBD2 call from TCRdb remains unchecked. CDR3 size: 17 residues.